This T cell receptor (beta chain) was recorded in a study of CD8+ T cells in alopecia areata. Extracted from the samples, RNA was reverse transcribed into cDNA to serve as the sequencing template. TCRdb's table, derived via immunoSEQ multiplex PCR, lists solely in-frame clones and lacks some. The sample holds around 98,000 clones; 35% to 45% are singletons and the top ten take 0.79%. V gave up 7 bases and J gave up 1 base, with 11 bases separating them. Germline lookup yields CDR1 GTSNPN and CDR2 SVGIG (reference sequence). This CDR3 is 13 amino acids long. The clonotype originates from a human donor with alopecia areata. This chain uses TRBV30 with TRBJ2-4; D ambiguous. The specimen was CD4+ T cells sorted from blood. CDR3 nucleotide sequence: TGTGCCTCCCTAGAGTCGGCCAAAAACATTCAGTACTTC. Residues: CASLESAKNIQYF.